Listed below are T cell receptor beta chains from one sample, sequenced in a study of blood T cell repertoires in COVID-19. The data were produced by immunoSEQ multiplex PCR, yet TCRdb's version contains in-frame clones alone and is incomplete. The sample includes roughly 100,000 clones, 85% to 90% seen only once; the top ten take about 30%. Sequencing was carried out using peripheral blood. These receptors originate from a woman over 75 with acute or convalescent COVID-19. Both conserved end residues are part of each CDR3. Fields, in order: J gene, clone size, V gene, D gene, CDR3 protein, CDR3 DNA. D genes are given only for firm matches. A clone size is listed for some rows: how often the clone was seen (once, few, many), or a class if it is expanded.

J gene: TRBJ1-6
clone size: .
V gene: TRBV19
D gene: .
CDR3 protein: CASSILIGDSPLHF
CDR3 DNA: TGTGCCAGTAGTATTTTGATAGGGGATTCACCCCTCCACTTT

J gene: TRBJ1-2
clone size: .
V gene: TRBV7-2
D gene: TRBD1
CDR3 protein: CASSSPDRGRGRYNGYTF
CDR3 DNA: TGTGCCAGCAGCTCCCCGGACAGGGGGCGCGGGAGGTATAATGGCTACACCTTC

J gene: TRBJ1-1
clone size: .
V gene: TRBV18
D gene: .
CDR3 protein: CASSSDTEAFF
CDR3 DNA: TGTGCCAGCTCATCGGACACTGAAGCTTTCTTT

J gene: TRBJ1-2
clone size: .
V gene: TRBV30
D gene: .
CDR3 protein: CAWSPPPGERNYGYTF
CDR3 DNA: TGTGCCTGGAGCCCTCCCCCGGGGGAAAGGAACTATGGCTACACCTTC

J gene: TRBJ2-1
clone size: .
V gene: TRBV7-2
D gene: TRBD2
CDR3 protein: CASSGAGTSDNEQFF
CDR3 DNA: TGTGCCAGCAGCGGGGCCGGGACTAGCGACAATGAGCAGTTCTTC

J gene: TRBJ2-3
clone size: .
V gene: TRBV10-3
D gene: .
CDR3 protein: CAITQGATQYF
CDR3 DNA: TGTGCCATCACCCAAGGGGCAACGCAGTATTTT

J gene: TRBJ1-5
clone size: .
V gene: TRBV6-2/TRBV6-3
D gene: TRBD1
CDR3 protein: CASSFVFLPKGQGSNQPQHF
CDR3 DNA: TGTGCCAGCAGTTTCGTGTTCCTACCGAAGGGACAGGGATCCAATCAGCCCCAGCATTTT

J gene: TRBJ1-6
clone size: .
V gene: TRBV27
D gene: TRBD1
CDR3 protein: CASSLDRASSYNSPLHF
CDR3 DNA: TGTGCCAGCAGCCTCGACAGGGCGAGCTCCTATAATTCACCCCTCCACTTT

J gene: TRBJ1-5
clone size: .
V gene: TRBV19
D gene: TRBD1
CDR3 protein: CASSTGQVNQPQHF
CDR3 DNA: TGTGCCAGTAGTACGGGACAGGTCAATCAGCCCCAGCATTTT

J gene: TRBJ1-1
clone size: .
V gene: TRBV12-3/TRBV12-4
D gene: .
CDR3 protein: CASRSRVAEAFF
CDR3 DNA: TGTGCCAGCAGGTCCAGGGTCGCTGAAGCTTTCTTT

J gene: TRBJ2-1
clone size: .
V gene: TRBV10-3
D gene: TRBD2
CDR3 protein: CAISSGGAKNEQFF
CDR3 DNA: TGTGCCATCAGTAGCGGGGGGGCCAAAAATGAGCAGTTCTTC

J gene: TRBJ2-3
clone size: once
V gene: TRBV3-1/TRBV3-2
D gene: .
CDR3 protein: CASSQFRVVTQYF
CDR3 DNA: TGTGCCAGCAGCCAGTTCAGGGTGGTTACGCAGTATTTT

J gene: TRBJ2-2
clone size: .
V gene: TRBV3-1/TRBV3-2
D gene: TRBD1
CDR3 protein: CASSPRTGRSPGELFF
CDR3 DNA: TGTGCCAGCAGCCCCCGGACAGGGAGAAGCCCCGGGGAGCTGTTTTTT

J gene: TRBJ1-5
clone size: .
V gene: TRBV7-2
D gene: TRBD1
CDR3 protein: CASSSGTGPQPQHF
CDR3 DNA: TGTGCCAGCAGCTCCGGGACAGGGCCTCAGCCCCAGCATTTT

J gene: TRBJ2-3
clone size: .
V gene: TRBV5-1
D gene: .
CDR3 protein: CASKDTTDTQYF
CDR3 DNA: TGCGCCAGCAAGGACACCACAGATACGCAGTATTTT

J gene: TRBJ1-1
clone size: .
V gene: TRBV5-1
D gene: .
CDR3 protein: CASSPDSMNTEAFF
CDR3 DNA: TGCGCCAGCAGCCCGGACAGCATGAACACTGAAGCTTTCTTT

J gene: TRBJ2-4
clone size: .
V gene: TRBV28
D gene: TRBD1
CDR3 protein: CAIARAGQVKNIQYF
CDR3 DNA: TGTGCCATCGCCCGCGCCGGACAGGTCAAAAACATTCAGTACTTC

J gene: TRBJ2-5
clone size: .
V gene: TRBV5-8
D gene: .
CDR3 protein: CASSPLAQYQETQYF
CDR3 DNA: TGTGCCAGCAGTCCCCTGGCCCAGTACCAAGAGACCCAGTACTTC

J gene: TRBJ1-2
clone size: .
V gene: TRBV5-5
D gene: .
CDR3 protein: CASSRLDRTVSFGYTF
CDR3 DNA: TGTGCCAGCAGCCGGTTGGATCGGACAGTTTCTTTCGGCTACACCTTC

J gene: TRBJ2-1
clone size: once
V gene: TRBV5-1
D gene: .
CDR3 protein: CASSSDPGEQFF
CDR3 DNA: TGCGCCAGCAGCTCCGACCCAGGGGAGCAGTTCTTC

J gene: TRBJ2-7
clone size: .
V gene: TRBV4-1
D gene: .
CDR3 protein: CASSQAVPYEQYF
CDR3 DNA: TGCGCCAGCAGCCAAGCAGTCCCCTACGAGCAGTACTTC

J gene: TRBJ2-2
clone size: .
V gene: TRBV7-2
D gene: .
CDR3 protein: CASSTLGGGTTGELFF
CDR3 DNA: TGTGCCAGCAGCACCTTAGGGGGGGGGACCACCGGGGAGCTGTTTTTT

J gene: TRBJ2-2
clone size: .
V gene: TRBV11-3
D gene: TRBD1
CDR3 protein: CASSLDGRGSGELFF
CDR3 DNA: TGTGCCAGCAGCTTAGACGGCAGGGGGTCCGGGGAGCTGTTTTTT

J gene: TRBJ2-3
clone size: few
V gene: TRBV15
D gene: .
CDR3 protein: CATSRGSTSSDTQYF
CDR3 DNA: TGTGCCACCAGCAGAGGTTCAACTAGCTCAGATACGCAGTATTTT

J gene: TRBJ1-5
clone size: .
V gene: TRBV10-3
D gene: .
CDR3 protein: CAISGPNQPQHF
CDR3 DNA: TGTGCCATCTCAGGGCCCAATCAGCCCCAGCATTTT

J gene: TRBJ2-2
clone size: .
V gene: TRBV7-7
D gene: TRBD2
CDR3 protein: CASSQGLGRPGELFF
CDR3 DNA: TGTGCCAGCAGCCAGGGACTAGGGCGTCCCGGGGAGCTGTTTTTT

J gene: TRBJ1-5
clone size: .
V gene: TRBV6-5
D gene: .
CDR3 protein: CASRQKDNQPQHF
CDR3 DNA: TGTGCCAGCAGACAGAAGGACAATCAGCCCCAGCATTTT

J gene: TRBJ2-3
clone size: .
V gene: TRBV10-2
D gene: TRBD2
CDR3 protein: CASRGLAGGWGADTQYF
CDR3 DNA: TGCGCCAGCAGGGGGCTAGCGGGGGGCTGGGGGGCAGATACGCAGTATTTT

J gene: TRBJ1-1
clone size: .
V gene: TRBV27
D gene: .
CDR3 protein: CASSLRENTEAFF
CDR3 DNA: TGTGCCAGCAGTTTACGGGAGAACACTGAAGCTTTCTTT

J gene: TRBJ2-7
clone size: .
V gene: TRBV28
D gene: TRBD1
CDR3 protein: CASSSTGTPSYEQYF
CDR3 DNA: TGTGCCAGCAGCTCGACAGGGACCCCCTCCTACGAGCAGTACTTC

J gene: TRBJ1-6
clone size: .
V gene: TRBV3-1/TRBV3-2
D gene: TRBD1
CDR3 protein: CASSQDRSGGSSYNSPLHF
CDR3 DNA: TGTGCCAGCAGCCAAGACCGGTCAGGGGGTAGCTCCTATAATTCACCCCTCCACTTT

J gene: TRBJ2-7
clone size: .
V gene: TRBV4-3
D gene: TRBD1
CDR3 protein: CASSLRDRSSYEQYF
CDR3 DNA: TGCGCCAGCAGCCTCCGGGACAGGAGCTCCTACGAGCAGTACTTC

J gene: TRBJ1-3
clone size: .
V gene: TRBV18
D gene: .
CDR3 protein: CASSPDSSGNTIYF
CDR3 DNA: TGTGCCAGCTCACCGGACAGCTCTGGAAACACCATATATTTT

J gene: TRBJ2-7
clone size: .
V gene: TRBV19
D gene: TRBD1
CDR3 protein: CASRDREYGYEQYF
CDR3 DNA: TGTGCCAGTAGGGACAGGGAATATGGTTACGAGCAGTACTTC

J gene: TRBJ1-1
clone size: once
V gene: TRBV30
D gene: TRBD1
CDR3 protein: CAWKDRVNTEAFF
CDR3 DNA: TGTGCCTGGAAGGACAGGGTGAACACTGAAGCTTTCTTT

J gene: TRBJ1-2
clone size: .
V gene: TRBV2
D gene: .
CDR3 protein: CASNPEGREGLYGYTF
CDR3 DNA: TGTGCCAGCAACCCCGAGGGGCGAGAGGGACTGTATGGCTACACCTTC

J gene: TRBJ1-5
clone size: .
V gene: TRBV7-2
D gene: TRBD1
CDR3 protein: CASSPTGGIGQPQHF
CDR3 DNA: TGTGCCAGCAGCCCGACAGGGGGCATCGGTCAGCCCCAGCATTTT

J gene: TRBJ2-1
clone size: .
V gene: TRBV30
D gene: .
CDR3 protein: CAWSPFRGASNEQFF
CDR3 DNA: TGTGCCTGGAGTCCCTTCCGGGGGGCATCCAATGAGCAGTTCTTC

J gene: TRBJ2-3
clone size: .
V gene: TRBV5-1
D gene: .
CDR3 protein: CASRGTEEDTQYF
CDR3 DNA: TGCGCCAGCCGGGGGACAGAGGAAGATACGCAGTATTTT

J gene: TRBJ2-3
clone size: .
V gene: TRBV10-2
D gene: TRBD2
CDR3 protein: CASSGRGVSTDTQYF
CDR3 DNA: TGCGCCAGCAGTGGGCGGGGGGTCTCCACAGATACGCAGTATTTT

J gene: TRBJ1-1
clone size: .
V gene: TRBV19
D gene: .
CDR3 protein: CASSYAGGLNTEAFF
CDR3 DNA: TGTGCCAGTAGTTACGCGGGGGGACTGAACACTGAAGCTTTCTTT

J gene: TRBJ2-2
clone size: .
V gene: TRBV7-9
D gene: TRBD1
CDR3 protein: CASSYRDRGTGELFF
CDR3 DNA: TGTGCCAGCAGCTACCGGGACAGAGGCACCGGGGAGCTGTTTTTT

J gene: TRBJ2-1
clone size: .
V gene: TRBV5-1
D gene: .
CDR3 protein: CASSLGPLSLRQQLGSSGEQFF
CDR3 DNA: .

J gene: TRBJ1-2
clone size: .
V gene: TRBV5-1
D gene: TRBD1
CDR3 protein: CASSPRQGQYGYTF
CDR3 DNA: TGCGCCAGCAGCCCTCGACAGGGTCAGTATGGCTACACCTTC

J gene: TRBJ1-2
clone size: .
V gene: TRBV28
D gene: .
CDR3 protein: CASSLFQGWNYGYTF
CDR3 DNA: TGTGCCAGCAGTTTATTCCAGGGGTGGAACTATGGCTACACCTTC

J gene: TRBJ2-1
clone size: .
V gene: TRBV27
D gene: .
CDR3 protein: CASRSRGHNEQFF
CDR3 DNA: TGTGCCAGCAGGAGTAGGGGTCACAATGAGCAGTTCTTC

J gene: TRBJ2-5
clone size: .
V gene: TRBV19
D gene: TRBD2
CDR3 protein: CASRRVGAGEETQYF
CDR3 DNA: TGTGCCAGTAGGCGAGTGGGAGCGGGGGAAGAGACCCAGTACTTC

J gene: TRBJ2-7
clone size: once
V gene: TRBV19
D gene: .
CDR3 protein: CASAGLGGPYEQYF
CDR3 DNA: TGTGCCAGCGCCGGTTTAGGGGGACCCTACGAGCAGTACTTC

J gene: TRBJ1-1
clone size: few
V gene: TRBV27
D gene: TRBD1
CDR3 protein: CASSFQGVAEAFF
CDR3 DNA: TGTGCCAGCAGTTTTCAGGGGGTAGCTGAAGCTTTCTTT